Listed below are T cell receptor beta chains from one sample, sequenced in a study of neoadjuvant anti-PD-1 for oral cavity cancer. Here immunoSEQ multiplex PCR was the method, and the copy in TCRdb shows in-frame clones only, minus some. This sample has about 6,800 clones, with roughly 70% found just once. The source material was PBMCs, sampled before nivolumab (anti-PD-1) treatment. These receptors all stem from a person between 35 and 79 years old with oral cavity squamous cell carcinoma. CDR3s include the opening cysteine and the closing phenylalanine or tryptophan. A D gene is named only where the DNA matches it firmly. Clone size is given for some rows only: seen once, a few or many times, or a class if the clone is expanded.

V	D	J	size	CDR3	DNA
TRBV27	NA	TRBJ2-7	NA	CASSKGWSYEQYF	TGTGCCAGCAGTAAGGGGTGGTCCTACGAGCAGTACTTC
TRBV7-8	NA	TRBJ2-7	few	CASSLGGGDNEQYF	TGTGCCAGCAGCTTAGGAGGGGGGGACAACGAGCAGTACTTC
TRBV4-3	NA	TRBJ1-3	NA	CASSPSNSGNTIYF	TGCGCCAGCAGCCCTTCTAACTCTGGAAACACCATATATTTT
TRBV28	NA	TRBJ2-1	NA	CASSGRLPLLYNEQFF	TGTGCCAGCAGTGGGAGACTGCCCCTCCTTTACAATGAGCAGTTCTTC
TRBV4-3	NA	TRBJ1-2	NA	CASSQKQGSWGNYGYTF	TGCGCCAGCAGCCAAAAACAGGGTTCTTGGGGCAACTATGGCTACACCTTC
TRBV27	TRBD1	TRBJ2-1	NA	CASSFQGADNEQFF	TGTGCCAGCAGTTTTCAGGGGGCGGACAATGAGCAGTTCTTC
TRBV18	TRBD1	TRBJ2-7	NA	CASSPPTGDPPEQYF	TGTGCCAGCTCACCACCGACAGGGGACCCACCTGAGCAGTACTTC
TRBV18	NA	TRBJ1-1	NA	CAGNRVRLETEAFF	TGTGCCGGGAACAGGGTTAGGCTAGAAACTGAAGCTTTCTTT
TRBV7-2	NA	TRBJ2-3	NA	CASSSPVGGFPDTQYF	TGTGCCAGCAGCTCCCCCGTTGGGGGCTTTCCAGATACGCAGTATTTT
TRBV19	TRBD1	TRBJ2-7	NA	CASSRSGQGGLYEQYF	TGTGCCAGTAGTAGATCGGGACAGGGGGGATTGTACGAGCAGTACTTC
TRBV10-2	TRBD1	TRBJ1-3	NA	CASGPGQVGPGNTIYF	TGCGCCAGCGGACCTGGACAGGTGGGACCTGGAAACACCATATATTTT
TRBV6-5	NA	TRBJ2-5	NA	CASSLFTGSETQYF	TGTGCCAGCAGCCTATTTACAGGCTCGGAGACCCAGTACTTC
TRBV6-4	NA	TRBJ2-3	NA	CASSDSYTQYF	TGTGCCAGCAGTGACTCCTATACGCAGTATTTT
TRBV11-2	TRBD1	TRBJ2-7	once	CASSSRDRGLGYEQYF	TGTGCCAGCAGCTCGAGAGACAGGGGGCTCGGGTACGAGCAGTACTTC
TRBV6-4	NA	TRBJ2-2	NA	CASSEGNTGELFF	TGTGCCAGCAGTGAAGGGAACACCGGGGAGCTGTTTTTT
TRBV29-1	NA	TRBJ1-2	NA	CSAGRQGKDGYTF	TGCAGCGCCGGAAGGCAGGGGAAGGATGGCTACACCTTC
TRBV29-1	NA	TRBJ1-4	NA	CSVQGREKLFF	TGCAGCGTTCAGGGGCGTGAAAAACTGTTTTTT
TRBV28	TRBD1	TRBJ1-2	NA	CASHQGHAGGYGYTF	TGTGCCAGCCATCAAGGGCATGCAGGGGGCTATGGCTACACCTTC
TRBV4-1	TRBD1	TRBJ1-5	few	CASSPGQGAHQPQHF	TGCGCCAGCAGCCCGGGACAGGGGGCTCATCAGCCCCAGCATTTT
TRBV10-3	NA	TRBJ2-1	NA	CAISDPRTNEQFF	TGTGCCATCAGTGACCCTAGGACCAATGAGCAGTTCTTC
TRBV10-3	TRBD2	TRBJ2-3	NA	CAISESAGGGGYTDTQYF	TGTGCCATCAGTGAGTCCGCCGGCGGCGGGGGGTACACAGATACGCAGTATTTT
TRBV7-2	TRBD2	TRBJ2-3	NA	CASSLGLAGGTDTQYF	TGTGCCAGCAGCTTAGGGCTAGCGGGGGGCACAGATACGCAGTATTTT
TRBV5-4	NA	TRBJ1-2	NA	CASSAILGANYGYTF	TGTGCCAGCAGCGCCATCCTGGGAGCTAACTATGGCTACACCTTC
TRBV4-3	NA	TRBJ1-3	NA	CASSQIEGTGNTIYF	TGCGCCAGCAGCCAAATCGAAGGGACTGGAAACACCATATATTTT
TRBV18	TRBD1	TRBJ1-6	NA	CASSPGGQFNSPLHF	TGTGCCAGCTCACCAGGGGGACAGTTCAATTCACCCCTCCACTTT
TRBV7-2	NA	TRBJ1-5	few	CASSQGTDSNQPQHF	TGTGCCAGCAGCCAGGGGACGGATAGCAATCAGCCCCAGCATTTT
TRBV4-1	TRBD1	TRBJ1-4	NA	CASSQEEGAYEKLFF	TGCGCCAGCAGCCAAGAGGAGGGGGCCTATGAAAAACTGTTTTTT
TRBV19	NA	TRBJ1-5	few	CASLQGGNQPQHF	TGTGCCAGCTTACAGGGAGGCAATCAGCCCCAGCATTTT
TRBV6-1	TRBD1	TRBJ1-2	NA	CAVGGTGSLDGYTF	TGTGCAGTTGGGGGGACAGGATCCCTAGATGGCTACACCTTC
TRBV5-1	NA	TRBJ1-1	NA	CASSLDVANTEAFF	TGCGCCAGCAGCTTGGATGTAGCGAACACTGAAGCTTTCTTT
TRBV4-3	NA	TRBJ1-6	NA	CASSQRHNSPLHF	TGCGCCAGCAGCCAAAGACATAATTCACCCCTCCACTTT
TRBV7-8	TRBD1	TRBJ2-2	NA	CASSLSRQGTGELFF	TGTGCCAGCAGCTTATCCCGACAGGGCACCGGGGAGCTGTTTTTT
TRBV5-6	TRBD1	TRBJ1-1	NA	CASSPPGQGEAFF	TGTGCCAGCAGCCCACCGGGACAGGGAGAAGCTTTCTTT
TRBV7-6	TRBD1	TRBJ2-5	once	CASGFPKQGGTEETQYF	TGTGCCAGCGGGTTCCCCAAACAGGGGGGCACTGAAGAGACCCAGTACTTC
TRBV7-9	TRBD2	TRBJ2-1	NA	CASSDRLAGRDNEQFF	TGTGCCAGCAGCGATCGACTAGCGGGGAGGGACAATGAGCAGTTCTTC
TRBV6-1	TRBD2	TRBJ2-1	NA	CASSAFLAGGHSYEQFF	TGTGCCAGCAGTGCATTCCTAGCGGGGGGGCATTCGTATGAGCAGTTCTTC
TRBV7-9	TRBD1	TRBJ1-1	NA	CASSLGRTGDTEAFF	TGTGCCAGCAGCTTAGGGCGGACAGGGGACACTGAAGCTTTCTTT
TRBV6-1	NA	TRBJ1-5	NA	CASSERGQGGQPQHF	TGTGCCAGCAGTGAGCGTGGGCAGGGAGGACAGCCCCAGCATTTT
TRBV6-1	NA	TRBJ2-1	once	CASSEAVGVRDNEQFF	TGTGCCAGCAGTGAAGCGGTTGGTGTCCGCGACAATGAGCAGTTCTTC
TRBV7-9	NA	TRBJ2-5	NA	CASSIRQAALETQYF	TGTGCCAGCAGCATTAGACAGGCGGCTCTAGAGACCCAGTACTTC
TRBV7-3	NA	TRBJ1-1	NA	CASSFLVNTEAFF	TGTGCCAGCAGCTTTCTAGTGAACACTGAAGCTTTCTTT
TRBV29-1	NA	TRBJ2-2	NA	CSVGWRAGELFF	TGCAGCGTTGGGTGGAGGGCCGGGGAGCTGTTTTTT
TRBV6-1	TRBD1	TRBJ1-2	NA	CAGSEPSRGLDYGYTF	TGTGCCGGCAGTGAACCGTCCAGGGGGCTTGACTATGGCTACACCTTC
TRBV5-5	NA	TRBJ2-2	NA	CASSLEDSYTGELFF	TGTGCCAGCAGCTTGGAGGACTCGTACACCGGGGAGCTGTTTTTT
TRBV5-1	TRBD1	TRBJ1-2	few	CASSLGDRENYGYTF	TGCGCCAGCAGCCTAGGGGACAGAGAGAACTATGGCTACACCTTC
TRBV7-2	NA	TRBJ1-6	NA	CASSPHGGTASPLHF	TGTGCCAGCAGCCCCCACGGGGGAACGGCTTCACCCCTCCACTTT
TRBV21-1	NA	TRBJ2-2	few	CASSKRAANTGELFF	TGTGCCAGCAGCAAGCGGGCTGCGAACACCGGGGAGCTGTTTTTT
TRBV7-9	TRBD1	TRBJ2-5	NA	CASSFSGTGQETQYF	TGTGCCAGCAGCTTTTCCGGGACAGGGCAAGAGACCCAGTACTTC
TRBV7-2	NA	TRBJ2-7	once	CASRGSGSEQYF	TGTGCCAGCAGGGGCTCAGGCAGCGAGCAGTACTTC
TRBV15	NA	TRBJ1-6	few	CATSRSRAYNSPLHF	TGTGCCACCAGCCGCAGCAGGGCCTATAATTCACCCCTCCACTTT
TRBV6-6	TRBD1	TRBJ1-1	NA	CASRPPTGGATEAFF	TGTGCCAGCAGACCCCCGACAGGGGGGGCCACTGAAGCTTTCTTT